These 11 T cell receptor beta chains came from one sample sequenced in a study of T cells in Graves' hyperthyroidism and ophthalmopathy. There were TCR beta CDR3 regions amplified from RNA transcripts. Initially, a first-round RT-PCR of the TCR CDR3 employed the HTBI primer set. TCRdb used MiXCR to reprocess the multiplex PCR reads, holding one entry per CDR3 protein. The sample holds approximately 400,000 distinct CDR3 sequences, roughly 14% seen once. The source material was blood. The receptors come from a woman younger than 35 with Graves' hyperthyroidism.

This clonotype showed up many times. A junction boundary mismatches the germline segment, possibly from a read error. The V and J genes are TRBV5-1 and TRBJ2-5, with TRBD2 matching over 12 bases. CDR1 SGHRS and CDR2 YFSETQ come from the germline V gene. The CDR3 has 15 residues. CDR3 residues: CASSLGLAGRETQYF. CDR3 in DNA: TGTGCCAGCAGCTTAGGACTAGCGGGAAGGGAGACCCAGTACTTC.

The table lists this clonotype with many counts. V is TRBV6-1 and J is TRBJ2-3, with a tentative D call TRBD2 (6 bases). Germline V gene sequence: CDR1 MNHNS, CDR2 SASEGT. V was cut by 5 bases and J by 4 bases, with 19 bases left in between. The CDR3 covers 16 residues. The CDR3 region has the DNA TGTGCCAGCAGTCCCGAAGGGAGGTATTCCTCAGATACGCAGTATTTT. It translates to CASSPEGRYSSDTQYF.

Ten or more counts support this clonotype. The genes are TRBV19 and TRBJ2-3, with 8 nucleotides matching TRBD2. Germline CDR1 and CDR2: LNHDA and SQIVND (reference sequence). Trimming took 10 bases from V and 0 from J; bases not matched to a gene: 3. The length of the CDR3 is 13 residues. This CDR3 is CATSSGSTDTQYF. The DNA of the CDR3 is TGTGCCACCTCTAGCGGGAGCACAGATACGCAGTATTTT.

This clonotype was found a few times. This chain links TRBV6-5 with TRBJ2-7; tentatively, D is TRBD1 (5 bases). The germline V gene has CDR1 MNHEY and CDR2 SVGAGI. The CDR3 contains 15 residues. V lost 0 bases to trimming and J lost 0 bases, with 9 bases between them. The CDR3 sequence is CASSYSWGSSYEQYF. CDR3 bases: TGTGCCAGCAGTTACTCATGGGGCAGCTCCTACGAGCAGTACTTC.

This chain joins TRBV30 and TRBJ1-3; the D is unclear. V was shortened by 2 bases and J by 6 bases, with 2 bases between the two germline ends. The CDR3 spans 10 residues. Germline CDR1 and CDR2: GTSNPN and SVGIG (reference sequence). CDR3: CAWSKNTIYF. The DNA for the CDR3 is TGTGCCTGGAGTAAAAACACCATATATTTT.

This clonotype came up many times. The chain combines TRBV5-1 with TRBJ2-1; D unresolved. Germline V gene data show CDR1 as SGHRS and CDR2 as YFSETQ. The CDR3 loop spans 19 amino acids. Trimming took off 0 bases at V and 1 base at J, with 20 bases between the two ends. CDR3 sequence (DNA): TGCGCCAGCAGCTTGGTCCCCCGCCCTCGGGTGCGGTCCTACAATGAGCAGTTCTTC. Encoded protein: CASSLVPRPRVRSYNEQFF.

This clonotype was seen ten or more times. The chain links TRBV7-9 to TRBJ2-1; the D is unclear. The CDR3 has 11 amino acids. The germline CDR1 and CDR2 sequences are SEHNR and FQNEAQ (reference sequence). The chain's CDR3 is CAGAWDNEQFF. The CDR3 DNA reads TGTGCTGGTGCTTGGGACAATGAGCAGTTCTTC.

This clonotype has at least ten counts. The chain carries TRBV20-1 and TRBJ1-4; D ambiguous. This CDR3 has 13 residues. V was clipped by 4 bases and J by 5 bases, with 11 bases between them. Germline CDR1 reads DFQATT; CDR2 reads SNEGSKA (reference sequence). CDR3 DNA: TGCAGTGCTATGACGGACTCAAATGAAAAACTGTTTTTT. As protein: CSAMTDSNEKLFF.

This clonotype was seen at least ten times. The V call is TRBV28, the J call TRBJ1-3; TRBD1 aligns across 8 bases. Per germline, CDR1 MDHEN and CDR2 SYDVKM. The CDR3 length is 14 residues. V was clipped by 8 bases and J by 2 bases; unmatched bases: 5. Written as DNA, the CDR3 is TGTGCCAGCCAGGGGGCTTTTCCTGGAAACACCATATATTTT. Translating it yields CASQGAFPGNTIYF.

The sample holds a few counts of this clonotype. The V gene is TRBV28, the J gene TRBJ1-2; D might be TRBD1 (5 bases). The CDR3 extends over 14 amino acids. Germline V lookup: CDR1 MDHEN, CDR2 SYDVKM. The V and J ends lost 5 bases and 0 bases respectively, with 10 bases between them. CDR3 nucleotides: TGTGCCAGCAGTAGGGGAAGGGCTAACTATGGCTACACCTTC. Translating it yields CASSRGRANYGYTF.

This clonotype was detected once. V gene TRBV20-1 combines with J gene TRBJ1-4; D may be TRBD1 (5 bases). Trimming cost V 0 bases and J 7 bases, with 18 bases left between them. This CDR3 region has 16 residues. CDR1 DFQATT and CDR2 SNEGSKA come from the germline V gene (reference sequence). CDR3 sequence (DNA): TGCAGTGCTAGAGATCTCGGGGGGACCGGTCCTGAAAAACTGTTTTTT. It yields the protein CSARDLGGTGPEKLFF.